Sequencing of this T cell receptor beta chain was carried out in a study of blood T cells in healthy people across ages. The CDR3 extends over 14 amino acids. The ends lost 6 bases at V and 5 bases at J; junction bases unmatched: 9. Germline-derived CDR1 and CDR2 are MNHEY and SVGAGI. A J-beta primer mix and a sample-barcoded 5' primer were used in a second PCR of roughly 6 to 11 cycles. TCRdb called the 5' RACE reads again in MiXCR, with one record for every CDR3 protein. The table records approximately 600,000 distinct CDR3 sequences, approximately 50% of them present only once. Material for sequencing was blood. This sequence was found in a man in his 60s in good health. The rearrangement joins TRBV6-5 to TRBJ2-7; TRBD2 aligns across 8 bases. The CDR3 sequence is CASRRRAGDNEQYF. The CDR3 DNA sequence: TGTGCCAGCAGGCGACGAGCGGGGGATAACGAGCAGTACTTC.